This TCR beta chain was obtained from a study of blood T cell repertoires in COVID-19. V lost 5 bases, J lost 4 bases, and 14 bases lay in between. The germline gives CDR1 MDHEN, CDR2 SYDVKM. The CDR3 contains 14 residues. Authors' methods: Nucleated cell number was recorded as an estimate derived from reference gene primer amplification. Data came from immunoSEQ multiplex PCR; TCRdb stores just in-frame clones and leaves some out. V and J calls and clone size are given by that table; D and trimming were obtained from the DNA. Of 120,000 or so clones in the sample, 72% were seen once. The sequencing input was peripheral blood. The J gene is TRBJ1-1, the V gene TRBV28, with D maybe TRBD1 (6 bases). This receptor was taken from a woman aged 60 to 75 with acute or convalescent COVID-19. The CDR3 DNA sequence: TGTGCCAGCAGTCAAGGGGGGGCAAGCACTGAAGCTTTCTTT. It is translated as CASSQGGASTEAFF.